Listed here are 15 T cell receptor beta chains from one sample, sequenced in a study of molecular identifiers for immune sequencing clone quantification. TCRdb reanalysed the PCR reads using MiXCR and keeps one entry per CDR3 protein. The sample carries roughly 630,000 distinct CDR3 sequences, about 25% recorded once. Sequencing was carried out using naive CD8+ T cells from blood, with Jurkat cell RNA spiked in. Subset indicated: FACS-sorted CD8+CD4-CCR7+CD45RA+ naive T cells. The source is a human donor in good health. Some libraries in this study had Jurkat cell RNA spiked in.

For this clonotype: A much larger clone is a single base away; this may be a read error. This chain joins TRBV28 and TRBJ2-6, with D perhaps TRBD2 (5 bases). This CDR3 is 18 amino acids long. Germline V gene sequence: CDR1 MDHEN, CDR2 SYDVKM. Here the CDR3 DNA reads TGTGCCAGCAGTGGAACAGAGGCGGGCGGCTCTGGGGTCAACGTCCTGACTTTC. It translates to CASSGTEAGGSGVNVLTF.

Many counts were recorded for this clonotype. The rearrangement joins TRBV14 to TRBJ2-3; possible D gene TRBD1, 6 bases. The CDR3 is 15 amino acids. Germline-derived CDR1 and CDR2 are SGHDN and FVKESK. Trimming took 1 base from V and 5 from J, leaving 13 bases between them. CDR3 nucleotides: TGTGCCAGCAGCCAAGGCTATGGGGGACAAGATACGCAGTATTTT. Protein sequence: CASSQGYGGQDTQYF.

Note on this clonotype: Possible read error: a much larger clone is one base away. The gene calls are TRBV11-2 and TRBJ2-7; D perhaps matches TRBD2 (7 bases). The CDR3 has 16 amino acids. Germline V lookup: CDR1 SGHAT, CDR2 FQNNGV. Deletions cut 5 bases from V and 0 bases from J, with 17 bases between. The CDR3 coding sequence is TGTGCCAGCAGCCACCCGGGGGGCCCTGCCTCCTACGAGCAGTACTTC. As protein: CASSHPGGPASYEQYF.

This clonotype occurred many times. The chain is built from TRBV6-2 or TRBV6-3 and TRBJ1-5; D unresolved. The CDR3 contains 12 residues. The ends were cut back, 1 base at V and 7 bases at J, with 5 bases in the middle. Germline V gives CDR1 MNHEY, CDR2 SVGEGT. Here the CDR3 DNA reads TGTGCCAGCAGTTACTTGGGACAGCCCCAGCATTTT. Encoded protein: CASSYLGQPQHF.

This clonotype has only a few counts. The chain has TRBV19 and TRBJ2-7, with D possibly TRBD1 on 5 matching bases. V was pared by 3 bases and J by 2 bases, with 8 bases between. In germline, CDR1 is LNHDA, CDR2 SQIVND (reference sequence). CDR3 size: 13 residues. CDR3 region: CASSIGAAYEQYF. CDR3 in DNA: TGTGCCAGTAGTATTGGGGCCGCCTACGAGCAGTACTTC.

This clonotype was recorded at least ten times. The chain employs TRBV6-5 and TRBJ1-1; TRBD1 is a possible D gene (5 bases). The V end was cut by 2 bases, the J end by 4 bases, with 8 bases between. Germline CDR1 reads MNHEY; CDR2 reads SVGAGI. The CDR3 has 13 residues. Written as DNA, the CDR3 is TGTGCCAGCAGTTACGCAGGGAGCACTGAAGCTTTCTTT. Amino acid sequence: CASSYAGSTEAFF.

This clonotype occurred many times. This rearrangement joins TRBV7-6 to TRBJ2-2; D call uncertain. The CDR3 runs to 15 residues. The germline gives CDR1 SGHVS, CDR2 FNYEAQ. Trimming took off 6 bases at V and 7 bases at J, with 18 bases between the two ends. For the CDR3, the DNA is TGTGCCAGCAGTATGGGTGGTAACGGTGGCGGGGAGCTGTTTTTT. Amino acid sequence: CASSMGGNGGGELFF.

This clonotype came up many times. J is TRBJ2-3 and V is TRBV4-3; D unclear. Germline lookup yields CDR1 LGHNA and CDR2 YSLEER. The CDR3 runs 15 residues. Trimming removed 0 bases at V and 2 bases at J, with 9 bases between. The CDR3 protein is CASSQDPTTTDTQYF. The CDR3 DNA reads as TGCGCCAGCAGCCAAGATCCTACTACCACAGATACGCAGTATTTT.

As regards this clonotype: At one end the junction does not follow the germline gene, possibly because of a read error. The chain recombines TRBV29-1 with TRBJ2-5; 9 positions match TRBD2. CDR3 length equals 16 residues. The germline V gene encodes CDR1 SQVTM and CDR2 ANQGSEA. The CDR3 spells CNVGERGAKYRETQYF. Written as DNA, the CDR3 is TGCAACGTTGGGGAGCGGGGGGCCAAGTACCGAGAGACCCAGTACTTC.

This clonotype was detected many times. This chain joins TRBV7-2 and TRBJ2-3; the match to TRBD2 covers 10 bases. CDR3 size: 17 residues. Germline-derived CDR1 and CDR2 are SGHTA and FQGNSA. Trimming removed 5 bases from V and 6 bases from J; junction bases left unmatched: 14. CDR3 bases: TGTGCCAGCAGCCCAGGACTAGCGGCTAGCATGAGGGATACGCAGTATTTT. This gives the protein CASSPGLAASMRDTQYF.

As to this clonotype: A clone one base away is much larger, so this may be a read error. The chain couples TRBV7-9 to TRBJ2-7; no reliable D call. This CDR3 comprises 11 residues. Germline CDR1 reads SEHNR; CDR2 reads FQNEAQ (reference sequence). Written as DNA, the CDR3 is TGTACCAGCAGCCCCGATTGGGAGCAGTACTTC. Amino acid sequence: CTSSPDWEQYF.

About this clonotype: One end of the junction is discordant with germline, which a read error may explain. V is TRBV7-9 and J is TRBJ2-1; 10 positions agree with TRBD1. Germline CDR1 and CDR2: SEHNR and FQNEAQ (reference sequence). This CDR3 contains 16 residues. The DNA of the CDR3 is TGTGCCAGCAGCTCCGCTCGACAGGGGGCGTACAGTGAGCAGTTCTTC. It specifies CASSSARQGAYSEQFF.

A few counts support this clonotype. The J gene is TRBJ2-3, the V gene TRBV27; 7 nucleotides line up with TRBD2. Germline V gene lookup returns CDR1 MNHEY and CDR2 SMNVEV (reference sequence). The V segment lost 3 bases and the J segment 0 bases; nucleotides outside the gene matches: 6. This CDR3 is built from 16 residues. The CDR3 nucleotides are TGTGCCAGCAGTTTTACTAGCGTCTTAAGCACAGATACGCAGTATTTT. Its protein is CASSFTSVLSTDTQYF.

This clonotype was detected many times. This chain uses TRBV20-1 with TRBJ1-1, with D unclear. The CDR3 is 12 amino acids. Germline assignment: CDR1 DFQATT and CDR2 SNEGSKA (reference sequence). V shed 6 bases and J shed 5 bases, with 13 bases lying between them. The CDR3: CSAGLVGTEAFF. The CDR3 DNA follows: TGCAGTGCCGGACTTGTTGGGACTGAAGCTTTCTTT.

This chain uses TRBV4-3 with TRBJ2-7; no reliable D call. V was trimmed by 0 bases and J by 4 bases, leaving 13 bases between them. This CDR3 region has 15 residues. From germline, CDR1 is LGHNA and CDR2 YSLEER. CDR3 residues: CASSQDLSTAYEQYF. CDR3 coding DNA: TGCGCCAGCAGCCAAGACCTATCGACGGCATACGAGCAGTACTTC.